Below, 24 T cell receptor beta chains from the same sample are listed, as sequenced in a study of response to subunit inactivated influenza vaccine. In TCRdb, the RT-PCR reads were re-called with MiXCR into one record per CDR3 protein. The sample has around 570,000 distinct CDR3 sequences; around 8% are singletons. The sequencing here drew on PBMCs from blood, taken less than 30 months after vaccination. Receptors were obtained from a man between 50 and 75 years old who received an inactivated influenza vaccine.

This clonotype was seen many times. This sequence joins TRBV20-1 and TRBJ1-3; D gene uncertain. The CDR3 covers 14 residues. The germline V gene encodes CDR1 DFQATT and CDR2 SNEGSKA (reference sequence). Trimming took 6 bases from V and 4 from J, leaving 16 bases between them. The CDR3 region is CSAEGRQVGNTIYF. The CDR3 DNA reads TGCAGTGCAGAGGGCCGCCAAGTCGGAAACACCATATATTTT.

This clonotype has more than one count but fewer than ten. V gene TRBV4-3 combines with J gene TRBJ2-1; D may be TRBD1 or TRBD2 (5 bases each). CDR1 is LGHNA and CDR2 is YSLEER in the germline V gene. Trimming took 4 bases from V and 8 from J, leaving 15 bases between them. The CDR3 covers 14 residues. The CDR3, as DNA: TGCGCCAGCAGCCTCCGTTCGCTGGGGGATGAGCAGTTCTTC. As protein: CASSLRSLGDEQFF.

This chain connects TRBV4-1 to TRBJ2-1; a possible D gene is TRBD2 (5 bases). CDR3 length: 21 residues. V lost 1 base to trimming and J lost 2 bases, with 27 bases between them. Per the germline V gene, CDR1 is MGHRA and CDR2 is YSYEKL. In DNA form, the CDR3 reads TGCGCCAGCAGCCAAGTATGGAGGAGCGCCCCATCAGAGGATACCTACAATGAGCAGTTCTTC. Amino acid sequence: CASSQVWRSAPSEDTYNEQFF.

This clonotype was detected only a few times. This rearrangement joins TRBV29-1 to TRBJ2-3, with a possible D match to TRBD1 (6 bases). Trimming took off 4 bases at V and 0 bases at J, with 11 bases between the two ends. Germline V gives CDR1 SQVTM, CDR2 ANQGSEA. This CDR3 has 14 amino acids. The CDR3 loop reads CSVVQGTSTDTQYF. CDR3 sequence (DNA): TGCAGCGTTGTACAGGGCACCAGCACAGATACGCAGTATTTT.

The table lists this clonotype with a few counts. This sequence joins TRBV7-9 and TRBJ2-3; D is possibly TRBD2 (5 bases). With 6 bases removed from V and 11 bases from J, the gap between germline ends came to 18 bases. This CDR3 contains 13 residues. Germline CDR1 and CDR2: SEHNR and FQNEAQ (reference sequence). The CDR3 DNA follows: TGTGCCAGCAGTCTGGACTCCCTAGAGGGGCAGTATTTT. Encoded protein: CASSLDSLEGQYF.

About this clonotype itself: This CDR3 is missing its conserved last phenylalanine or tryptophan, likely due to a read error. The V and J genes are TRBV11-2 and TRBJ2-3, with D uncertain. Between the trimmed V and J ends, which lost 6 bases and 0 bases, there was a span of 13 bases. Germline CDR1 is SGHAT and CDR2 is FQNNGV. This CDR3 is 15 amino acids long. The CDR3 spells CASRSKTISTDTQYL. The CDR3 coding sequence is TGTGCCAGCAGGTCAAAGACGATAAGCACAGATACGCAGTATTTA.

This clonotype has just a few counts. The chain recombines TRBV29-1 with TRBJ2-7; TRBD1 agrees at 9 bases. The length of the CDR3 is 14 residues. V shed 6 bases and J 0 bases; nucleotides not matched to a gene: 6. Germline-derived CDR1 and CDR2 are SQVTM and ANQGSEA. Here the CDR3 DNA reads TGCAGCGTCGTAGACAGGGGGAGCTCCTACGAGCAGTACTTC. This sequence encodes CSVVDRGSSYEQYF.

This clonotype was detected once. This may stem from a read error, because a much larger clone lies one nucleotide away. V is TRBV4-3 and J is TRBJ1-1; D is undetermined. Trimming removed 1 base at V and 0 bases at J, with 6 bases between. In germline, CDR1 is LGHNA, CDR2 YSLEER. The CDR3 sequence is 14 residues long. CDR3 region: CASSQGTVNTEAFF. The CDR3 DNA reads TGCGCCAGCAGCCAAGGGACGGTGAACACTGAAGCTTTCTTT.

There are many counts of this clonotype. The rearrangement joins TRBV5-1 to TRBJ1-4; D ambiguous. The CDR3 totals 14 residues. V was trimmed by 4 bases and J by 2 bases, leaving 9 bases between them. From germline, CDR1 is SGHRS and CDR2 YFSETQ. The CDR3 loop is CASSPRTTNEKLFF. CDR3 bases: TGCGCCAGCAGCCCTCGAACCACTAATGAAAAACTGTTTTTT.

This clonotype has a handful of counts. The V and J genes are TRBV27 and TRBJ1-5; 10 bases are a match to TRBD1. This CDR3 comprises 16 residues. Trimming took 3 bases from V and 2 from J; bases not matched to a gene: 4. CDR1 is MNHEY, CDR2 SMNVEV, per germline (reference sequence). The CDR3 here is CASSFTGTGGNQPQHF. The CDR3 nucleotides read TGTGCCAGCAGTTTCACCGGGACAGGGGGCAATCAGCCCCAGCATTTT.

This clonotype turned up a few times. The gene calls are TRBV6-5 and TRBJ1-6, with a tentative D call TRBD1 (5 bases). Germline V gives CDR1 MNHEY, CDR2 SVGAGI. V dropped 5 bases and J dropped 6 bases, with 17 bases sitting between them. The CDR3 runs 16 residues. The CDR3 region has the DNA TGTGCCAGCAGTCACTTGCCTTTTGGGGGTAATTCACCCCTCCACTTT. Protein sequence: CASSHLPFGGNSPLHF.

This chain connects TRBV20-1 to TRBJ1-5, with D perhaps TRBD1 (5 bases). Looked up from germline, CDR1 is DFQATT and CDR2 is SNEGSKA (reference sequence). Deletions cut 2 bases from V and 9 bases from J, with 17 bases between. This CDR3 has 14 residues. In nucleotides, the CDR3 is TGCAGTGCTAGATGGCAGGGAGGTTTGCGGCCCCAGCATTTT. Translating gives CSARWQGGLRPQHF.

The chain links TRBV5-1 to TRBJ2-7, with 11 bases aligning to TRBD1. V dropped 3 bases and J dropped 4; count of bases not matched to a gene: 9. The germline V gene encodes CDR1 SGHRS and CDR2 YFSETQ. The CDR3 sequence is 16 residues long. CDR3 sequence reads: CASSWSGTGGRYEQYF. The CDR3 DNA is TGCGCCAGCAGCTGGTCCGGGACAGGGGGACGGTACGAGCAGTACTTC.

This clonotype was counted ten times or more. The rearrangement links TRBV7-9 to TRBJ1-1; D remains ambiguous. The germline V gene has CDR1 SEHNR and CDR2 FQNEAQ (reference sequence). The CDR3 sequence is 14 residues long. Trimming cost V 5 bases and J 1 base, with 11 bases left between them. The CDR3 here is CASSTPTRNTEAFF. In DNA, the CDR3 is TGTGCCAGCAGCACCCCAACACGGAACACTGAAGCTTTCTTT.

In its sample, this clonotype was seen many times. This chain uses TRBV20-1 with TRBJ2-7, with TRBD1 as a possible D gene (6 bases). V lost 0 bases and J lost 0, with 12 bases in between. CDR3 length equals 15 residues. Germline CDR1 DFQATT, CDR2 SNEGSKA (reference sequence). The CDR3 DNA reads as TGCAGTGCTAGAGAATGGGGGACATCCTCCTACGAGCAGTACTTC. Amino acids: CSAREWGTSSYEQYF.

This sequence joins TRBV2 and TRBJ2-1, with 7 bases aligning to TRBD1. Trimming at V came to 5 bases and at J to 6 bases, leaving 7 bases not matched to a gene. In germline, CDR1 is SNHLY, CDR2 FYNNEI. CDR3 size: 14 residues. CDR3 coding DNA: TGTGCCAGCAGTCGGGACAGTTCGGTCAATGAGCAGTTCTTC. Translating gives CASSRDSSVNEQFF.

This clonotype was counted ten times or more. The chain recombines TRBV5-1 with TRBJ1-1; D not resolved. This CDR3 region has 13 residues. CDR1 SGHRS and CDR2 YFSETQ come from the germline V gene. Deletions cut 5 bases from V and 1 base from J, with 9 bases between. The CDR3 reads CASRGWGNTEAFF. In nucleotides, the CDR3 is TGCGCCAGCAGGGGATGGGGGAACACTGAAGCTTTCTTT.

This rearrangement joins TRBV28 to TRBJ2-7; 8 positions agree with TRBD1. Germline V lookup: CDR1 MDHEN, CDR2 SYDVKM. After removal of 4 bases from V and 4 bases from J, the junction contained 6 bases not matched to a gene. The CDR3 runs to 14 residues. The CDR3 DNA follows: TGTGCCAGCAGTTCGGCAGGGGGCTTATACGAGCAGTACTTC. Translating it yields CASSSAGGLYEQYF.

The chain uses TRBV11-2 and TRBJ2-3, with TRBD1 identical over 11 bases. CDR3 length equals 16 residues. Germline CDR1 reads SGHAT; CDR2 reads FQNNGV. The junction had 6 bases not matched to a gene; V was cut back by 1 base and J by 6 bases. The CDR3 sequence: CASSLALGTGGDTQYF. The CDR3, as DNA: TGTGCCAGCAGCTTAGCCCTTGGGACAGGGGGGGATACGCAGTATTTT.

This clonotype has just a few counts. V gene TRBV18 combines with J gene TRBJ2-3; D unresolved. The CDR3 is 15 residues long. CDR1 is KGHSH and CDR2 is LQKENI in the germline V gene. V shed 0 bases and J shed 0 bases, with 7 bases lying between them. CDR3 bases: TGTGCCAGCTCACCACCGAATCCCAGCACAGATACGCAGTATTTT. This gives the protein CASSPPNPSTDTQYF.

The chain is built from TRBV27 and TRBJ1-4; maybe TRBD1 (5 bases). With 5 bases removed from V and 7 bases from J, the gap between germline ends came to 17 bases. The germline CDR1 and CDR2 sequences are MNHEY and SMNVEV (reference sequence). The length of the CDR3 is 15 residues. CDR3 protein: CASSRTWGEAEKLFF. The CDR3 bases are TGTGCCAGCAGTCGGACGTGGGGCGAGGCTGAAAAACTGTTTTTT.

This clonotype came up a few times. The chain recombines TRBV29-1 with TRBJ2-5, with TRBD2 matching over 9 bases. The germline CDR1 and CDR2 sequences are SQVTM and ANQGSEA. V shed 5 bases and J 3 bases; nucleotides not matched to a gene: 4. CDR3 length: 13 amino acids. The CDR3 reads CSVLASGKETQYF. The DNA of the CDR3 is TGCAGCGTTCTTGCTAGCGGGAAAGAGACCCAGTACTTC.

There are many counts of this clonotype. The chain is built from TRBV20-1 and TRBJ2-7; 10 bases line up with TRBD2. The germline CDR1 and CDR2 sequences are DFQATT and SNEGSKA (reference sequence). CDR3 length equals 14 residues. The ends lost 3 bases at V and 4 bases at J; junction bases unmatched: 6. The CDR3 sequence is CSASIAGGLYEQYF. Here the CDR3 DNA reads TGCAGTGCTAGCATAGCGGGAGGTTTGTACGAGCAGTACTTC.

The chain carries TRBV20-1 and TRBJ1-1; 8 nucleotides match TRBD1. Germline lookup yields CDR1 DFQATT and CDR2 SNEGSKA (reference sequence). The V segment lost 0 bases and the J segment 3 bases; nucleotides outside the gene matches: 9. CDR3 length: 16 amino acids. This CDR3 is CSARDAGGERYTEAFF. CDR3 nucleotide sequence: TGCAGTGCTAGAGATGCAGGGGGCGAAAGGTACACTGAAGCTTTCTTT.